The rows below give T cell receptor beta chains drawn from one sample of a study of T-cell reconstitution after alpha-beta-depleted transplantation in children. Each CDR3 protein is one row after TCRdb ran MiXCR on the PCR reads. The sample consists of some 490,000 distinct CDR3 sequences, under 15% of them appearing once. The sequences come from PBMCs from the stem cell graft donor, collected from the stem cell graft. These receptors were taken from a human donor who donated a stem cell graft to a child with combined immunodeficiency. Each CDR3 is given with its conserved first and last residue. A row's size may be missing; if present it is once, few, many or a size class.

V,size,CDR3
TRBV10-3,.,CATWVGDTDTQYF
TRBV5-6,few,CASRTQGSYNEQFF
TRBV30,.,CAWSLLIDYNEQFF
TRBV6-1,many,CASSKENYEQYF
TRBV7-2,few,CASSLGASVLF
TRBV30,few,CAWSGGVYNEQFF
TRBV20-1,.,CSARGGTIGGAQDTQYF
TRBV6-1,few,CASRTGQGDNSPLHF
TRBV7-9,many,CASSFGRNNQPQHF
TRBV7-9,many,CASSSKRGGTNEQFF
TRBV12-3/TRBV12-4,few,CASSRQGLSWNEQFF
TRBV7-9,few,CASSHRYGGGRDSYNEQFF
TRBV12-3/TRBV12-4,.,CASNGAPGEETQYF
TRBV29-1,.,CSTRRDSGDHETQYF
TRBV9,.,CASSVVAGTYEQYF
TRBV4-3,.,CASSPGPGTYEQYF
TRBV4-3,many,CASSQGLASTDTQYF
TRBV20-1,.,CSAAAGGYLETQYF
TRBV9,.,CASSPQGPMVAGTYEQYF
TRBV12-3/TRBV12-4,.,CASSLAGLLYEQYF
TRBV5-1,.,CASSPPGRPTVDNKATQYF
TRBV5-1,few,CASSLVAGASYQETQYF
TRBV4-3,few,CASSPLPPGLSGNTIYF
TRBV30,.,CAWSVNQGQAFF
TRBV12-3/TRBV12-4,.,CASSSRVGTVSYGYTF
TRBV11-3,few,CASSREGGFLNEQFF
TRBV4-1,many,CASSQLDILSYNEQFF
TRBV5-1,.,CASSLYRGGYGYTF